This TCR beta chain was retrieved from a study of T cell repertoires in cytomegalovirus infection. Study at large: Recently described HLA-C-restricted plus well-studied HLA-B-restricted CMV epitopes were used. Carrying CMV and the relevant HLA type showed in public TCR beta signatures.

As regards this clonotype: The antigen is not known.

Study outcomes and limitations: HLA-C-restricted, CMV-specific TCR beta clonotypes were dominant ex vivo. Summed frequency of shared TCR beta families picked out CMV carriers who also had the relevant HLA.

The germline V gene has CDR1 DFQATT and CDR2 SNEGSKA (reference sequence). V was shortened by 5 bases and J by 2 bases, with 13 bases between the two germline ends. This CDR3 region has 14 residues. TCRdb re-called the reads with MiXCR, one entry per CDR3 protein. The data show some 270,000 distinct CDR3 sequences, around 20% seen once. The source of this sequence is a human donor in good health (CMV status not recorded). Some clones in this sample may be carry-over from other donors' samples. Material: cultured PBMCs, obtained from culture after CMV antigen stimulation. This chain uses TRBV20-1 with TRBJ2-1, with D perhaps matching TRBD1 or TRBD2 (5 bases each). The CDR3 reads CSAPLAGPYNEQFF. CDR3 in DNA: TGCAGTGCTCCCCTAGCAGGGCCCTACAATGAGCAGTTCTTC.